Below are 15 T cell receptor beta chains sequenced from a single sample in a study of T cells in Graves' hyperthyroidism and ophthalmopathy. Authors of the study amplified TCR beta CDR3 regions from RNA transcripts. HTBI primers were employed in a first-round RT-PCR of the TCR CDR3. TCRdb re-called the multiplex PCR reads through MiXCR, storing one row per CDR3 protein. The table lists some 690,000 distinct CDR3 sequences, 17% of them singletons. Specimen: blood. Every receptor here comes from a man aged 50-59 years with Graves' hyperthyroidism.

In this sample, this clonotype turned up a few times. The CDR3 region has the DNA TGCGCCAGCAGTCCTCCCCGACCTGAGGGGGACATTCAGTACTTC. Its protein product is CASSPPRPEGDIQYF. V and J are TRBV10-2 and TRBJ2-4; D is possibly TRBD1 (6 bases). Trimming took off 5 bases at V and 8 bases at J, with 19 bases between the two ends. CDR3 length equals 15 residues. Germline V CDR1 and CDR2: WSHSY, SAAADI.

This clonotype was recorded at least ten times. The chain has TRBV6-1 and TRBJ2-7; 8 bases agree with TRBD1. CDR3 length: 15 residues. Germline trimming cut 2 bases from V and 0 bases from J; bases unmatched to any gene: 3. Germline lookup yields CDR1 MNHNS and CDR2 SASEGT. The CDR3 DNA reads as TGTGCCAGCAGTGAATTTCAGGGGGCCTCCTACGAGCAGTACTTC. Translation gives CASSEFQGASYEQYF.

This clonotype was seen many times. The J gene is TRBJ2-7, the V gene TRBV28; 8 positions match TRBD1. The V gene end was trimmed by 4 bases and the J gene end by 1 base; junction bases not matched to a gene: 3. Germline V gives CDR1 MDHEN, CDR2 SYDVKM. The CDR3 loop spans 14 amino acids. The chain's CDR3 is CASSSDRGSYEQYF. The CDR3 nucleotides read TGTGCCAGCAGTTCTGACAGGGGATCCTACGAGCAGTACTTC.

This clonotype has a handful of counts. This chain connects TRBV4-1 to TRBJ2-7, with 11 bases aligning to TRBD1. CDR3 length: 16 amino acids. V lost 3 bases and J lost 6; bases outside the gene matches: 10. Germline CDR1 and CDR2: MGHRA and YSYEKL. This CDR3 is CASSHRDRGDYGEQYF. CDR3 nucleotides: TGCGCCAGCAGCCACCGGGACAGGGGGGATTATGGCGAGCAGTACTTC.

The rearrangement links TRBV10-2 to TRBJ1-1; unclear D gene. V lost 1 base, J lost 7 bases, and 10 bases lay in between. CDR3 length equals 13 residues. The germline V gene encodes CDR1 WSHSY and CDR2 SAAADI. CDR3 loop: CASSELTPFEAFF. CDR3 nucleotides: TGCGCCAGCAGTGAGTTAACCCCTTTTGAAGCTTTCTTT.

This clonotype was detected many times. The V gene is TRBV7-2, the J gene TRBJ2-1; 10 positions match TRBD2. The CDR3 is 17 amino acids. With V trimmed by 1 base and J by 2 bases, 5 bases remained unmatched. Looked up from germline, CDR1 is SGHTA and CDR2 is FQGNSA. Here the CDR3 DNA reads TGTGCCAGCAGCTTAGATCTGACTAGCGGGCCCTACAATGAGCAGTTCTTC. Translation gives CASSLDLTSGPYNEQFF. The entire variable domain, with the rest obtained from reference TRBV7-2 and TRBJ2-1, is as follows: GAGVSQSPSNKVTEKGKDVELRCDPISGHTALYWYRQSLGQGLEFLIYFQGNSAPDKSGLPSDRFSAERTGGSVSTLTIQRTQQEDSAVYLCASSLDLTSGPYNEQFFGPGTRLTVL.

This clonotype was recorded many times. This rearrangement joins TRBV15 to TRBJ1-5; TRBD1 aligns across 10 bases. The trim removed 0 bases at V and 5 bases at J, leaving 4 bases unmatched. Germline loops: CDR1 LNHNV, CDR2 YYDKDF (reference sequence). The CDR3 loop spans 16 amino acids. The CDR3 bases are TGTGCCACCAGCAGAGATCTGGGGACAGGGGATCAGCCCCAGCATTTT. This translates into CATSRDLGTGDQPQHF.

The chain has TRBV5-4 and TRBJ2-2, with 10 bases lining up with TRBD2. This CDR3 has 14 residues. After removal of 4 bases from V and 6 bases from J, the junction contained 3 bases not matched to a gene. Germline CDR1 reads SGHNT; CDR2 reads YYREEE (reference sequence). The CDR3 reads CASSPSGSSGELFF. The CDR3 coding sequence is TGTGCCAGCAGCCCTAGCGGGAGCTCCGGGGAGCTGTTTTTT.

This clonotype was seen more than once but under ten times. Just one base apart from a much larger clone, this may be a read error. The chain has TRBV28 and TRBJ1-2; maybe TRBD1 (5 bases). The germline V gene encodes CDR1 MDHEN and CDR2 SYDVKM. V was cut by 11 bases and J by 3 bases, with 13 bases left in between. The CDR3 spans 12 residues. CDR3 loop: CAWGRNYYGYTF. In DNA form, the CDR3 reads TGTGCCTGGGGACGGAATTACTATGGCTACACCTTC.

This clonotype was found a few times. The rearrangement uses TRBV19 and TRBJ1-5; tentative D call: TRBD1 (5 bases). Germline V lookup: CDR1 LNHDA, CDR2 SQIVND (reference sequence). The CDR3 runs to 13 residues. V was shortened by 8 bases and J by 3 bases, with 11 bases between the two germline ends. The CDR3 sequence: CASVGRANQPQHF. Written as DNA, the CDR3 is TGTGCCAGTGTGGGCAGGGCCAATCAGCCCCAGCATTTT.

This clonotype occurred a few times. V is TRBV5-1 and J is TRBJ2-3, with no clear D. V lost 0 bases to trimming and J lost 4 bases, with 12 bases between them. This CDR3 comprises 15 residues. CDR1 and CDR2 from the germline V gene are SGHRS and YFSETQ. The CDR3 sequence is CASSLVPPLADTQYF. CDR3 bases: TGCGCCAGCAGCTTGGTACCTCCTCTAGCAGATACGCAGTATTTT.

The sample holds a few counts of this clonotype. The chain recombines TRBV3-1 with TRBJ1-3; D gene unclear. CDR1 and CDR2 (germline): LGHDT, YNNKEL (reference sequence). V dropped 0 bases and J dropped 8 bases, with 5 bases sitting between them. The CDR3 is made up of 12 amino acids. The CDR3 spells CASSQEGYTIYF. Here the CDR3 DNA reads TGTGCCAGCAGCCAAGAAGGGTACACCATATATTTT. Full variable domain (missing parts from reference TRBV3-1 and TRBJ1-3): DTAVSQTPKYLVTQMGNDKSIKCEQNLGHDTMYWYKQDSKKFLKIMFSYNNKELIINETVPNRFSPKSPDKAHLNLHINSLELGDSAVYFCASSQEGYTIYFGEGSWLTVV.

The sample holds many counts of this clonotype. The V gene is TRBV30, the J gene TRBJ1-1, with 7 bases fitting TRBD1. This CDR3 comprises 13 residues. Germline-derived CDR1 and CDR2 are GTSNPN and SVGIG (reference sequence). V shed 4 bases and J 0 bases; nucleotides not matched to a gene: 2. DNA of the CDR3: TGTGCCTGGAAGGGACAGATGAACACTGAAGCTTTCTTT. Protein: CAWKGQMNTEAFF.

This clonotype showed up just a few times. V is TRBV7-3 and J is TRBJ2-7, with D unclear. The CDR3 loop spans 13 amino acids. V was clipped by 5 bases and J by 6 bases, with 14 bases between them. Looked up from germline, CDR1 is SGHTA and CDR2 is FQGTGA. In nucleotides, the CDR3 is TGTGCCAGCAGCCGACATGAAAGGACCGAGCAGTACTTC. This sequence encodes CASSRHERTEQYF.

There are a few counts of this clonotype. J is TRBJ1-3 and V is TRBV7-9; no clear D. From germline, CDR1 is SEHNR and CDR2 FQNEAQ (reference sequence). Trimming stripped 0 bases from V and 3 bases from J, with 6 bases between. This CDR3 is 14 amino acids long. The CDR3 here is CASSLAPSGNTIYF. The CDR3 bases are TGTGCCAGCAGCTTAGCGCCAAGTGGAAACACCATATATTTT.